The present T cell receptor (beta chain) was sequenced within a study of molecular identifiers for immune sequencing clone quantification. Study-wide context: Naive CD8 RNA (20,000 or 100,000 cells) was divided into five aliquots, with four sequenced. Study results and caveats: Spiked Jurkat TCR RNA originating from one cell could reportedly be identified amid some 920,000 naive cells.

This clonotype was counted a few times. Its antigen is undetermined. The use of previously described methods and listed TCR primers produced the bulk TCR libraries. TCRdb passed the PCR reads through MiXCR, listing each CDR3 protein once. The top ten clones hold approximately 1.1% of a sample with approximately 90,000 distinct CDR3 sequences, roughly 21% of them seen once. There are 14 residues in the CDR3. V dropped 7 bases and J dropped 2 bases, with 12 bases sitting between them. V and J are TRBV12-3 or TRBV12-4 and TRBJ2-1; D might be TRBD1 (6 bases). What was sequenced was naive CD8+ T cells from blood, with Jurkat cell RNA spiked in. Documented subset: FACS-sorted CD8+CD4-CCR7+CD45RA+ naive T cells. The sequence was collected from a human donor in good health. Some libraries in this study had Jurkat cell RNA spiked in. The CDR3 nucleotides are TGTGCCAGCAACACGGACAGAGCCTACAATGAGCAGTTCTTC. Residues: CASNTDRAYNEQFF.